The 13 T cell receptor beta chains in this list originate from one sample, sequenced in a study of cytomegalovirus exposure and HLA in healthy donors. The PCR used 60 Vbeta and 13 Jbeta primers. Libraries were prepared by immunoSEQ multiplex PCR; TCRdb keeps only in-frame clonotypes and omits some of them. The sample shows around 150,000 clones, under 90% of them seen only once. The sample was PBMCs. These receptors were obtained from a boy aged 2 to 10 in good health and CMV-seronegative.

The chain joins TRBV27 to TRBJ2-7, with 7 bases identical to TRBD1. Germline V gene data show CDR1 as MNHEY and CDR2 as SMNVEV (reference sequence). The V gene end was trimmed by 10 bases and the J gene end by 6 bases; junction bases not matched to a gene: 6. The CDR3 has 11 amino acids. DNA of the CDR3: TGTGCCACGACAGGGCGGTGCGAGCAGTACTTC. Amino acid sequence: CATTGRCEQYF.

This clone was detected only a few times. The J gene is TRBJ2-7, the V gene TRBV4-3; 10 bases are shared with TRBD2. CDR3 length: 18 amino acids. The V gene end was trimmed by 1 base and the J gene end by 2 bases; junction bases not matched to a gene: 11. Germline V gene lookup returns CDR1 LGHNA and CDR2 YSLEER. In DNA form, the CDR3 reads TGCGCCAGCAGCCAAGCTCGGGCCCCGGGACTAGCGACCTACGAGCAGTACTTC. Amino acid sequence: CASSQARAPGLATYEQYF.

The chain is built from TRBV5-1 and TRBJ2-1, with 8 bases fitting TRBD1. Germline V lookup: CDR1 SGHRS, CDR2 YFSETQ. There are 16 residues in the CDR3. J gave up 6 bases and V 3 bases, and 11 bases lay outside the gene matches. The CDR3 sequence is CASSWTGQASINEQFF. CDR3 DNA sequence: TGCGCCAGCAGCTGGACGGGACAGGCGTCTATCAATGAGCAGTTCTTC.

This chain uses TRBV5-1 with TRBJ1-1, with D unresolved. The CDR3 runs 14 residues. Germline CDR1 reads SGHRS; CDR2 reads YFSETQ. The germline V and J ends were trimmed by 4 bases and 0 bases, with 10 bases remaining between them. CDR3 DNA sequence: TGCGCCAGCAGCCGGGAGGGTCTGAACACTGAAGCTTTCTTT. Its translation: CASSREGLNTEAFF.

The chain recombines TRBV2 with TRBJ2-7; TRBD2 is a possible D gene (5 bases). Germline V gene sequence: CDR1 SNHLY, CDR2 FYNNEI. The CDR3 consists of 13 residues. Trimming removed 0 bases at V and 4 bases at J, with 7 bases between. The CDR3 DNA follows: TGTGCCAGCAGTGAAGCCCGCGGGTACGAGCAGTACTTC. Amino acids: CASSEARGYEQYF.

The chain has TRBV9 and TRBJ2-1; 9 nucleotides align to TRBD2. With V trimmed by 3 bases and J by 2 bases, 6 bases remained unmatched. Germline CDR1 is SGDLS and CDR2 is YYNGEE. CDR3 length: 16 amino acids. CDR3 sequence reads: CASSGISGRTYNEQFF. The CDR3 DNA reads TGTGCCAGCAGCGGAATAAGCGGGAGGACCTACAATGAGCAGTTCTTC.

This chain connects TRBV28 to TRBJ1-5; a weak D match, TRBD1 (6 bases). The CDR3 has 16 residues. Germline CDR1 and CDR2: MDHEN and SYDVKM. Deletions cut 5 bases from V and 3 bases from J, with 17 bases between. CDR3 sequence reads: CASSPQSRGFNQPQHF. CDR3 nucleotides: TGTGCCAGCAGTCCTCAAAGCAGGGGTTTCAATCAGCCCCAGCATTTT.

This rearrangement joins TRBV11-3 to TRBJ2-3; D possibly corresponds to TRBD1 (5 bases). Germline lookup yields CDR1 SGHNT and CDR2 YENEEA. This CDR3 is 13 amino acids long. Trimming shortened V by 3 bases and J by 6 bases, and 10 bases separated the two germline ends. The CDR3 coding sequence is TGTGCCAGCAGCTTTTTGGGGCGGGATACGCAGTATTTT. It yields the protein CASSFLGRDTQYF.

The chain employs TRBV10-1 and TRBJ2-1, with a tentative D call TRBD2 (5 bases). CDR3 size: 13 residues. Per the germline V gene, CDR1 is WNHNN and CDR2 is SYGVQD (reference sequence). V lost 11 bases to trimming and J lost 9 bases, with 20 bases between them. CDR3 amino acids: CACSDLGGSEQFF. In nucleotides, the CDR3 is TGCGCCTGTAGCGATTTGGGTGGTAGTGAGCAGTTCTTC.

This chain connects TRBV6-5 to TRBJ2-7; a possible D gene is TRBD2 (5 bases). CDR1 and CDR2 (germline): MNHEY, SVGAGI. The CDR3 extends over 14 amino acids. The V and J ends lost 0 bases and 0 bases respectively, with 6 bases between them. The CDR3: CASSYSGDSYEQYF. The CDR3 coding sequence is TGTGCCAGCAGTTACTCGGGAGACTCCTACGAGCAGTACTTC.

This clone was observed a single time. V is TRBV2 and J is TRBJ2-3; TRBD1 matches at 7 bases. V lost 9 bases and J lost 1; bases outside the gene matches: 13. The germline CDR1 and CDR2 sequences are SNHLY and FYNNEI. CDR3 length equals 16 residues. Here the CDR3 reads CASSPLTGDGTDTQYF. The CDR3 DNA reads TGTGCCAGTAGTCCCCTAACAGGGGATGGCACAGATACGCAGTATTTT.

A remark on this clone: The sample carries other DNA sequences with the same CDR3. The V and J genes are TRBV9 and TRBJ2-3; TRBD1 aligns across 10 bases. With 4 bases clipped from V and 3 bases from J, the junction kept 8 bases outside the gene matches. CDR3 length equals 16 residues. Germline loops: CDR1 SGDLS, CDR2 YYNGEE. CDR3: CASSHRGQGRTDTQYF. The CDR3 nucleotides read TGTGCCAGCAGCCACCGGGGACAGGGGAGGACAGATACGCAGTATTTT.

The chain joins TRBV28 to TRBJ1-3; 7 bases fit TRBD1. The CDR3 extends over 16 amino acids. The V segment lost 5 bases and the J segment 0 bases; nucleotides outside the gene matches: 7. From germline, CDR1 is MDHEN and CDR2 SYDVKM. CDR3 bases: TGTGCCAGCAGTCCCTCCCAGGGGGACTCTGGAAACACCATATATTTT. Amino acids: CASSPSQGDSGNTIYF.